This TCR beta chain is from a study of cytomegalovirus exposure and HLA in healthy donors (dated by TCRdb to about 2017). In terms of the full investigation: According to a later analysis, the roughly 120 validation repertoires were produced on the same platform as the roughly 600 repertoires of the first cohort. The study was designed to test whether signatures of past pathogen exposure could be identified by cataloging public T cell receptors. Besides the first cohort of approximately 710 subjects, a separate validation cohort made up of 120 different subjects was used. To predict cytomegalovirus infection status, the study brought together high-throughput TCR immunosequencing, statistical association of individual TCRs with disease status, and machine learning.

Donors formed part of the validation cohort, which comprised over a hundred subjects and was distinct from the first cohort of fewer than 750 subjects. Including the terminal cysteine and phenylalanine, the CDR3 comprises 13 residues. Kept here is only the CDR3 DNA, which spans 39 bases and is read in frame from base 1. CDR1 and CDR2, looked up from the germline V gene, are SGHDT and YYEEEE. From V the trimming removes 7 bases and from J it removes 6 bases, while the gene matches leave 10 bases of the junction unaccounted for. Receptor libraries were prepared by the immunoSEQ multiplex PCR assay. The paper's data handling went like this. A statistical classification framework was built to diagnose cytomegalovirus status from the catalog of TCR beta chain sequences. Here the immuneACCESS table is served through TCRdb, limited to in-frame sequences with V and J called. Missing clones are a known gap in these copies; in checked studies unresolved V genes cover under half, and the rest lacks a known reason. The V and J calls and clone size were taken over from that table, and D and trimming were inferred from the DNA. This sample holds over 120,000 clones; approximately 94% were observed only once. The top ten clonotypes cover 1.5% to 2% of the sample.

Study-level results and caveats: A later analysis had no HLA typing for the validation cohort, so co-occurrence there was scored across all 120 repertoires. While some public TCRs were present in many individuals, most TCR sequences turned up only very rarely across donors. The authors suggested that the approach could potentially be generalized to other disease states and immunological phenotypes. Subsequent analysis determined that TCRs grouped into clusters in the first cohort also showed a tendency toward co-occurrence across the approximately 120 validation repertoires, and approximately 94% of cluster scores exceeded 0. Three of the identified cytomegalovirus-associated TCR beta chains were confirmed in vitro to be specific for cytomegalovirus antigens. Cytomegalovirus status was reported to be diagnosed by the classifier with high specificity and sensitivity in both the original and validation cohorts. A total of fewer than 200 TCR beta chains were listed by the study as associated with cytomegalovirus.

A word on this clone: Its antigen is currently not known. Within one base of it there is no much larger clone, and no base qualities were kept.

Specimen: PBMCs. The chain employs TRBV5-6 and TRBJ2-7, with 7 bases matching TRBD1. This TCR was sampled from a man aged 18 to 30 in good health and CMV-seropositive. This receptor carries the CDR3 CASQTGEGFEQYF. The nucleotide sequence reads as follows: TGTGCCAGCCAAACAGGGGAAGGCTTCGAGCAGTACTTC.